The next 30 T cell receptor beta chains were all read from a single sample in a study of glioma-infiltrating T cells. Amplification of TCR alpha and beta CDR3 regions from RNA used iRepertoire nested multiplex PCR. Each CDR3 protein gets one entry after TCRdb re-called the multiplex PCR reads with MiXCR. The table includes approximately 400,000 distinct CDR3 sequences, 41% detected once. The sequencing sample was made of glioma tissue, nonneoplastic brain tissue, or PBMCs (not recorded which). The receptors originated from a human donor with low-grade glioma or glioblastoma, undergoing nonglioma brain surgery, or in good health (not recorded which).

This clonotype was found many times. The V call is TRBV20-1, the J call TRBJ2-3, with 13 bases lining up with TRBD2. Unmatched junction bases numbered 4, after V lost 5 bases and J lost 8 bases. The CDR3 sequence is 13 residues long. Germline CDR1 reads DFQATT; CDR2 reads SNEGSKA (reference sequence). This CDR3 is CSAGLAGVGTQYF. The DNA for the CDR3 is TGCAGTGCTGGACTAGCGGGAGTAGGTACGCAGTATTTT.

The rearrangement uses TRBV5-4 and TRBJ2-1; 9 bases line up with TRBD2. CDR1 SGHNT and CDR2 YYREEE come from the germline V gene (reference sequence). The CDR3 is made up of 16 amino acids. V lost 4 bases, J lost 4 bases, and 9 bases stayed unmatched. CDR3 nucleotides: TGTGCCAGCAGCGAAGGGACTAGCAGAACGTACAATGAGCAGTTCTTC. It translates to CASSEGTSRTYNEQFF. The full variable domain, completed using reference TRBV5-4 and TRBJ2-1, is ETGVTQSPTHLIKTRGQQVTLRCSSQSGHNTVSWYQQALGQGPQFIFQYYREEENGRGNFPPRFSGLQFPNYSSELNVNALELDDSALYLCASSEGTSRTYNEQFFGPGTRLTVL.

The rearrangement uses TRBV29-1 and TRBJ2-6, with 8 bases identical to TRBD1. Germline CDR1 and CDR2: SQVTM and ANQGSEA. The CDR3 is 13 amino acids. J gave up 8 bases and V 7 bases, and 7 bases lay outside the gene matches. The CDR3 DNA sequence: TGCAGCGCACGCCAGGGGGCTTCCAACGTCCTGACTTTC. Its translation is CSARQGASNVLTF.

Regarding this clonotype: This may be a read error, as it is one base from a much larger clone. The chain links TRBV11-3 to TRBJ1-1, with no clear D. Trimming removed 6 bases from V and 7 bases from J, with 15 bases in between. CDR3 length: 13 amino acids. From germline, CDR1 is SGHNT and CDR2 YENEEA. The CDR3: CASRMAAWDEAFF. In nucleotides, the CDR3 is TGTGCCAGCAGGATGGCCGCTTGGGATGAAGCTTTCTTT. The full variable domain, rest sourced from reference TRBV11-3 and TRBJ1-1, is EAGVVQSPRYKIIEKKQPVAFWCNPISGHNTLYWYLQNLGQGPELLIRYENEEAVDDSQLPKDRFSAERLKGVDSTLKIQPAELGDSAVYLCASRMAAWDEAFFGQGTRLTVV.

V is TRBV20-1 and J is TRBJ2-1; D is uncertain. CDR1 and CDR2 from the germline V gene are DFQATT and SNEGSKA (reference sequence). Trimming shortened V by 3 bases and J by 9 bases, and 15 bases separated the two germline ends. The CDR3 sequence is 13 residues long. CDR3 in amino acids: CSARDDTAVEQFF. The CDR3 DNA sequence: TGCAGTGCTAGGGATGACACGGCGGTTGAGCAGTTCTTC.

The CDR3, as DNA: TGCAGCGTTGGCAACAGGGGGCTCACTGAAGCTTTCTTT. Translation: CSVGNRGLTEAFF. V gene TRBV29-1 combines with J gene TRBJ1-1, with 9 nucleotides matching TRBD1. The CDR3 runs to 13 residues. The germline gives CDR1 SQVTM, CDR2 ANQGSEA. Trimming removed 4 bases from V and 4 bases from J; junction bases left unmatched: 4.

The rearrangement links TRBV5-5 to TRBJ2-2; D may be TRBD2 (5 bases). Trimming stripped 4 bases from V and 2 bases from J, with 9 bases between. The length of the CDR3 is 14 residues. CDR1 is SGHKS and CDR2 is YYEKEE in the germline V gene (reference sequence). The CDR3 DNA reads as TGTGCCAGCAGCGTCACTAGAAACACCGGGGAGCTGTTTTTT. Protein: CASSVTRNTGELFF.

J is TRBJ2-3 and V is TRBV24-1; perhaps TRBD1 as D (5 bases). The CDR3 is 16 amino acids. V lost 4 bases and J lost 1, with 14 bases in between. CDR1 and CDR2 (germline): KGHDR, SFDVKD. Written as DNA, the CDR3 is TGTGCCACCAGTGACCTCAAAGGGGCGGGCACAGATACGCAGTATTTT. It codes for CATSDLKGAGTDTQYF.

The CDR3 sequence: CASQGGNAHTQYF. Here the CDR3 DNA reads TGTGCCTCCCAAGGGGGGAACGCGCATACGCAGTATTTT. The rearrangement links TRBV10-3 to TRBJ2-3; D may correspond to TRBD1 or TRBD2 (6 bases each). Germline V gene lookup returns CDR1 ENHRY and CDR2 SYGVKD. This CDR3 contains 13 residues. Trimming took off 11 bases at V and 7 bases at J, with 19 bases between the two ends.

About this clonotype: A much larger clone is a single base away; this may be a read error. The chain couples TRBV25-1 to TRBJ1-2, with unresolved D. Germline CDR1 is MGHDK and CDR2 is SYGVNS. Trimming took off 9 bases at V and 4 bases at J, with 15 bases between the two ends. This CDR3 has 13 amino acids. The CDR3 spells CARIGSRAYGYTF. Written as DNA, the CDR3 is TGTGCCAGAATCGGTAGTAGGGCCTATGGCTACACCTTC.

There are a few counts of this clonotype. The rearrangement links TRBV28 to TRBJ1-1, with 10 positions matching TRBD1. This CDR3 has 18 amino acids. After removal of 6 bases from V and 7 bases from J, the junction contained 20 bases not matched to a gene. Looked up from germline, CDR1 is MDHEN and CDR2 is SYDVKM. DNA of the CDR3: TGTGCCAGCAGCCCACTTCCGGGACAGGGGCCGGCGAGCCGTGAAGCTTTCTTT. This sequence encodes CASSPLPGQGPASREAFF.

The chain joins TRBV5-4 to TRBJ2-1, with 12 bases fitting TRBD2. The germline CDR1 and CDR2 sequences are SGHNT and YYREEE (reference sequence). This CDR3 spans 17 amino acids. Germline trimming cut 0 bases from V and 5 bases from J; bases unmatched to any gene: 6. CDR3 DNA: TGTGCCAGCAGCTTGGATAACGGACTAGCGGGAAACAATGAGCAGTTCTTC. Its translation is CASSLDNGLAGNNEQFF.

This chain links TRBV11-2 with TRBJ1-1, with D perhaps TRBD1 (6 bases). This CDR3 comprises 16 residues. Germline V gene sequence: CDR1 SGHAT, CDR2 FQNNGV. V was cut by 3 bases and J by 0 bases, with 14 bases left in between. CDR3 residues: CASSLGVDSMNTEAFF. For the CDR3, the DNA is TGTGCCAGCAGCTTGGGTGTGGACAGCATGAACACTGAAGCTTTCTTT. The whole variable domain, filled in from reference TRBV11-2 and TRBJ1-1, reads EAGVAQSPRYKIIEKRQSVAFWCNPISGHATLYWYQQILGQGPKLLIQFQNNGVVDDSQLPKDRFSAERLKGVDSTLKIQPAKLEDSAVYLCASSLGVDSMNTEAFFGQGTRLTVV.

This clonotype was detected a few times. For the CDR3, the DNA is TGCGCCAGCAGCTCCCTCCCCAGCGGGAGTAGCTACGAGCAGTACTTC. It encodes CASSSLPSGSSYEQYF. The chain links TRBV4-1 to TRBJ2-7; 8 nucleotides align to TRBD2. The CDR3 contains 16 residues. Looked up from germline, CDR1 is MGHRA and CDR2 is YSYEKL. Trimming took 5 bases from V and 3 from J; bases not matched to a gene: 12.

This clonotype was observed a handful of times. The chain joins TRBV2 to TRBJ1-2; tentative D call: TRBD1 (5 bases). The V gene's germline CDR1 is SNHLY and CDR2 FYNNEI. This CDR3 contains 12 residues. V was trimmed by 6 bases and J by 4 bases, leaving 9 bases between them. The CDR3 DNA sequence: TGTGCCAGCAGGGAGACAGTCTATGGCTACACCTTC. As protein: CASRETVYGYTF.

In this sample, this clonotype turned up a few times. The chain has TRBV19 and TRBJ2-5; no clear D gene. CDR1 is LNHDA and CDR2 is SQIVND in the germline V gene (reference sequence). The CDR3 sequence is 14 residues long. The germline V and J ends were trimmed by 5 bases and 2 bases, with 12 bases remaining between them. CDR3 DNA: TGTGCCAGTAGTCCCTTCTACAATCAAGAGACCCAGTACTTC. Its protein product is CASSPFYNQETQYF.

This clonotype was seen repeatedly, ten times or more. The V gene is TRBV7-2, the J gene TRBJ1-3; D gene uncertain. Germline V gives CDR1 SGHTA, CDR2 FQGNSA. V lost 1 base to trimming and J lost 1 base, with 2 bases between them. The CDR3 runs 13 residues. The CDR3 region has the DNA TGTGCCAGCAGCTTAGTATCTGGAAACACCATATATTTT. It specifies CASSLVSGNTIYF. Supplemented by reference TRBV7-2 and TRBJ1-3, the full variable domain reads GAGVSQSPSNKVTEKGKDVELRCDPISGHTALYWYRQSLGQGLEFLIYFQGNSAPDKSGLPSDRFSAERTGGSVSTLTIQRTQQEDSAVYLCASSLVSGNTIYFGEGSWLTVV.

The V gene is TRBV4-2, the J gene TRBJ1-2; 10 bases line up with TRBD1. Germline V gene sequence: CDR1 LGHNA, CDR2 YNFKEQ. V lost 1 base, J lost 8 bases, and 13 bases stayed unmatched. This CDR3 spans 17 amino acids. CDR3 loop: CASSQAWDRGVRRGYTF. CDR3 DNA: TGTGCCAGCAGCCAAGCATGGGACAGGGGAGTGAGGAGGGGCTACACCTTC.

This clonotype was recorded at least ten times. J is TRBJ1-1 and V is TRBV20-1; the D gene is possibly TRBD1 (5 bases). The CDR3 covers 14 residues. The germline gives CDR1 DFQATT, CDR2 SNEGSKA (reference sequence). The V and J ends lost 3 bases and 1 base respectively, with 12 bases between them. CDR3 region: CSASQGNPNTEAFF. Written as DNA, the CDR3 is TGCAGTGCTAGCCAGGGTAACCCGAACACTGAAGCTTTCTTT.

The chain combines TRBV20-1 with TRBJ2-7, with 11 bases lining up with TRBD1. V lost 5 bases to trimming and J lost 5 bases; unmatched junction nucleotides: 11. Germline V gene lookup returns CDR1 DFQATT and CDR2 SNEGSKA (reference sequence). The CDR3 covers 15 residues. This chain's CDR3 is CSASPPRTGGHEQYF. As DNA, the CDR3 is TGCAGTGCTTCTCCTCCGCGGACAGGGGGCCACGAGCAGTACTTC.

This clonotype was seen ten or more times. Written as DNA, the CDR3 is TGTGCCAGCAGTTTGTGGGGAACCCCCTATAGCAATCAGCCCCAGCATTTT. Translated: CASSLWGTPYSNQPQHF. The chain has TRBV27 and TRBJ1-5; D is uncertain. Germline V gene sequence: CDR1 MNHEY, CDR2 SMNVEV (reference sequence). The ends were cut back, 3 bases at V and 0 bases at J, with 15 bases in the middle. The CDR3 is 17 residues long.

The table lists this clonotype with a few counts. The chain is built from TRBV5-1 and TRBJ2-1; 7 bases match TRBD2. With V trimmed by 0 bases and J by 2 bases, 5 bases remained unmatched. Germline V gene data show CDR1 as SGHRS and CDR2 as YFSETQ. This CDR3 has 16 amino acids. This CDR3 reads CASSLALGLAYNEQFF. CDR3 nucleotide sequence: TGCGCCAGCAGCTTGGCCTTAGGACTAGCCTACAATGAGCAGTTCTTC.

The sample holds a few counts of this clonotype. This sequence joins TRBV28 and TRBJ2-3; D gene ambiguous. Trimming cost V 5 bases and J 3 bases, with 15 bases left between them. The CDR3 contains 15 residues. Germline V lookup: CDR1 MDHEN, CDR2 SYDVKM. DNA of the CDR3: TGTGCCAGCAGTCGCCTCCCGGTGAGGACAGATACGCAGTATTTT. Residues: CASSRLPVRTDTQYF.

As for this clonotype: Since a much larger clone is just one base distant, this may be a read error. The conserved closing phenylalanine or tryptophan is absent in this CDR3, likely reflecting a read error. V gene TRBV27 combines with J gene TRBJ2-7, with 9 nucleotides matching TRBD2. V shed 8 bases, J shed 1 base, and the junction held 12 bases outside the gene matches. CDR1 and CDR2 (germline): MNHEY, SMNVEV (reference sequence). This CDR3 is 16 amino acids long. The CDR3 nucleotides are TGTGCCAGCTACTCCCTTGGTAGCGGGAGTTCCTACGAGCAGTACTCC. Translation: CASYSLGSGSSYEQYS.

In regard to this clonotype: One end of the junction fails to match germline, which may point to a read error. V is TRBV27 and J is TRBJ1-5; a possible D gene is TRBD1 (5 bases). CDR3 length: 17 amino acids. Germline lookup yields CDR1 MNHEY and CDR2 SMNVEV (reference sequence). The CDR3 DNA reads TGTGCCAGCGGTTTAAGGGGTTTGGGGTATAGCAATCAGCCCGAGCATTTT. Its protein is CASGLRGLGYSNQPEHF.

This chain links TRBV6-2 or TRBV6-3 with TRBJ2-2; 8 positions match TRBD1. From germline, CDR1 is MNHEY and CDR2 SVGEGT. The V segment lost 5 bases and the J segment 1 base; nucleotides outside the gene matches: 3. The CDR3 loop spans 15 amino acids. CDR3 in DNA: TGTGCCAGCAGTAAACAGGGGGAGAACACCGGGGAGCTGTTTTTT. Protein sequence: CASSKQGENTGELFF.

This clonotype turned up a few times. The J gene is TRBJ2-7, the V gene TRBV4-1; 8 nucleotides match TRBD1. The CDR3 has 16 amino acids. The germline CDR1 and CDR2 sequences are MGHRA and YSYEKL. V lost 1 base and J lost 3; bases outside the gene matches: 8. CDR3 residues: CASSQASGQGYYEQYF. In DNA form, the CDR3 reads TGCGCCAGCAGCCAAGCGTCAGGACAGGGCTACTACGAGCAGTACTTC.

On this clonotype: This may come from a read error, since a much larger clone is one base off. V gene TRBV7-2 combines with J gene TRBJ1-1; D is perhaps TRBD1 (5 bases). The CDR3 is made up of 19 amino acids. The germline gives CDR1 SGHTA, CDR2 FQGNSA. V was pared by 1 base and J by 5 bases, with 26 bases between. CDR3 protein: CASSLVGWVRAFGRTEAFF. Here the CDR3 DNA reads TGTGCCAGCAGCTTAGTTGGATGGGTCAGGGCCTTTGGGAGGACTGAAGCTTTCTTT.

This clonotype was recorded a few times. V and J are TRBV29-1 and TRBJ2-7; TRBD2 matches 9 bases. V was pared by 6 bases and J by 7 bases, with 13 bases of the junction left unmatched. CDR1 and CDR2 (germline): SQVTM, ANQGSEA. The length of the CDR3 is 14 residues. The CDR3 DNA reads as TGCAGCGTAACCCCTAGCGGGAAGATAGGGGAGCAGTACTTC. Protein product: CSVTPSGKIGEQYF.

As concerns this clonotype: At one end the junction does not follow the germline gene, possibly because of a read error. This chain uses TRBV6-1 with TRBJ2-7; TRBD2 agrees at 8 bases. The CDR3 is made up of 14 amino acids. Germline CDR1 reads MNHNS; CDR2 reads SASEGT. The CDR3 loop reads CAISGNSGTYEQCF. The CDR3 DNA reads TGTGCCATCAGTGGAAATAGCGGGACCTACGAGCAGTGCTTC.